This T cell receptor beta chain was observed in a study of blood T cell repertoires in COVID-19. Participant-reported clinical history was the basis for cohort assignment. Authors' analysis steps: It was from reference gene primer amplification that nucleated cell counts were estimated. Measured with immunoSEQ multiplex PCR; TCRdb has only the in-frame clones, and not every one. V and J calls and clone size are copied from that table; D and trimming were computed from the DNA. This table has about 170,000 clones, approximately 79% appearing once. Germline V CDR1 and CDR2: MNHEY, SMNVEV (reference sequence). The CDR3 totals 13 residues. The ends were cut back, 3 bases at V and 5 bases at J, with 10 bases in the middle. This clone was seen more than once but under ten times.

Material: PBMCs or T cells enriched from blood (not recorded which). The TCR was taken from a woman aged 65 to 85 in a cohort exposed to, infected with or recovered from COVID-19 (not recorded which). The chain has TRBV27 and TRBJ1-2, with D perhaps TRBD1 (6 bases). CDR3 amino acids: CASSFQGSYGYTF. CDR3 DNA: TGTGCCAGCAGTTTTCAGGGGTCATATGGCTACACCTTC.